The 21 T cell receptor beta chains presented below share a single source sample, sequenced in a study of Ad26.COV2.S vaccination and SARS-CoV-2 variants. Treatment: roughly 18 received Ad26.COV2.S at low or high dose, single or two shots; roughly five received placebo; per-sample allocation not given. Day 63 following the first vaccine or placebo injection was when the samples were taken. Produced via immunoSEQ multiplex PCR; TCRdb's table is partial and in-frame only. The table records about 390,000 clones, 80% to 95% of them present only once. The source was peripheral blood, collected in a trial of Ad26.COV2.S vaccine versus placebo. These receptors all come from a person between 18 and 60 years old who received the Ad26.COV2.S COVID-19 vaccine or a placebo.

This sequence joins TRBV4-3 and TRBJ2-7, with D hard to call. Trimming took off 0 bases at V and 3 bases at J, with 9 bases between the two ends. Per germline, CDR1 LGHNA and CDR2 YSLEER. This CDR3 region has 14 residues. The CDR3: CASSQDYPFYEQYF. In DNA form, the CDR3 reads TGCGCCAGCAGCCAAGATTACCCCTTCTACGAGCAGTACTTC.

The V and J genes are TRBV28 and TRBJ1-1; no clear D. Germline V gene data show CDR1 as MDHEN and CDR2 as SYDVKM. There are 14 residues in the CDR3. V lost 1 base, J lost 5 bases, and 11 bases lay in between. CDR3 coding DNA: TGTGCCAGCAGTTTATCGTCCGGGGTGACTGAAGCTTTCTTT. It encodes CASSLSSGVTEAFF.

V and J are TRBV5-4 and TRBJ2-1; D may match TRBD1 or TRBD2 (5 bases each). The CDR3 length is 14 residues. From germline, CDR1 is SGHNT and CDR2 YYREEE (reference sequence). Deletions cut 4 bases from V and 6 bases from J, with 14 bases between. CDR3 nucleotide sequence: TGTGCCAGCAGCCATGGGGACCACCGCAATGAGCAGTTCTTC. This codes for CASSHGDHRNEQFF.

The J gene is TRBJ2-4, the V gene TRBV3-1 (or the pseudogene TRBV3-2); D is unclear. This CDR3 is 15 amino acids long. The germline V gene has CDR1 LGHDT and CDR2 YNNKEL (reference sequence). V was cut by 1 base and J by 4 bases, with 11 bases left in between. In nucleotides, the CDR3 is TGTGCCAGCAGCCAAGTTCCCAGACAAAAAAACATTCAGTACTTC. This encodes CASSQVPRQKNIQYF.

This chain uses TRBV5-4 with TRBJ2-5; TRBD2 matches at 9 bases. Germline V lookup: CDR1 SGHNT, CDR2 YYREEE (reference sequence). CDR3 size: 17 residues. V trimming: 4 bases; J trimming: 5 bases; junction bases outside the gene matches: 15. The chain's CDR3 is CASSGAGLAFSTETQYF. CDR3 sequence (DNA): TGTGCCAGCAGCGGGGCCGGACTAGCGTTTTCCACGGAGACCCAGTACTTC.

J is TRBJ2-7 and V is TRBV10-2; the D gene is possibly TRBD2 (5 bases). The V and J ends lost 2 bases and 8 bases respectively, with 22 bases between them. This CDR3 contains 16 residues. The V gene's germline CDR1 is WSHSY and CDR2 SAAADI. CDR3 residues: CASSEGGGQPGFKQYF. In DNA form, the CDR3 reads TGCGCCAGCAGTGAGGGCGGCGGGCAGCCGGGGTTCAAGCAGTACTTC.

The genes are TRBV11-3 and TRBJ2-1; the match to TRBD1 covers 8 bases. The V gene end was trimmed by 5 bases and the J gene end by 0 bases; junction bases not matched to a gene: 9. This CDR3 has 17 residues. The V gene's germline CDR1 is SGHNT and CDR2 YENEEA. The chain's CDR3 is CASSGYRGESSYNEQFF. CDR3 DNA: TGTGCCAGCAGCGGATACAGGGGGGAAAGCTCCTACAATGAGCAGTTCTTC.

The chain is built from TRBV12-5 and TRBJ2-3; D perhaps matches TRBD2 (6 bases). The germline V and J ends were trimmed by 6 bases and 2 bases, with 12 bases remaining between them. The length of the CDR3 is 14 residues. Germline CDR1 LGHNT, CDR2 FRNRAP. CDR3 bases: TGTGCTAGTGGCCGGGGGTCATTCACAGATACGCAGTATTTT. It codes for CASGRGSFTDTQYF.

The chain employs TRBV28 and TRBJ1-6; 7 bases map to TRBD1. The CDR3 covers 14 residues. V dropped 4 bases and J dropped 3; count of bases not matched to a gene: 0. The germline V gene encodes CDR1 MDHEN and CDR2 SYDVKM. The CDR3 DNA reads TGTGCCAGCAGTTACAGGGGCTATAATTCACCCCTCCACTTT. Amino acid sequence: CASSYRGYNSPLHF. The entire variable domain, with the rest obtained from reference TRBV28 and TRBJ1-6, is as follows: DVKVTQSSRYLVKRTGEKVFLECVQDMDHENMFWYRQDPGLGLRLIYFSYDVKMKEKGDIPEGYSVSREKKERFSLILESASTNQTSMYLCASSYRGYNSPLHFGNGTRLTVT.

This chain joins TRBV4-3 and TRBJ1-2; D might be TRBD1 (5 bases). Germline V gives CDR1 LGHNA, CDR2 YSLEER. With 4 bases removed from V and 8 bases from J, the gap between germline ends came to 14 bases. The CDR3 length is 13 residues. DNA of the CDR3: TGCGCCAGCAGCCCGATGGCAGGGAAGGGCTACACCTTC. This codes for CASSPMAGKGYTF.

The genes are TRBV7-6 and TRBJ1-1, with 8 nucleotides matching TRBD1. The germline V gene has CDR1 SGHVS and CDR2 FNYEAQ. The junction had 8 bases not matched to a gene; V was cut back by 5 bases and J by 9 bases. The CDR3 runs to 13 residues. The DNA of the CDR3 is TGTGCCAGCAGCAAAGCAGACAGGGGAAAAGCTTTCTTT. The encoded protein is CASSKADRGKAFF.

The genes are TRBV7-2 and TRBJ2-3; 9 nucleotides agree with TRBD2. This CDR3 is built from 15 residues. The germline gives CDR1 SGHTA, CDR2 FQGNSA. Trimming removed 1 base from V and 4 bases from J; junction bases left unmatched: 3. The CDR3 DNA follows: TGTGCCAGCAGCTTAGGGAGCGGGGGGCCAGATACGCAGTATTTT. Translated: CASSLGSGGPDTQYF.

The chain couples TRBV15 to TRBJ1-4; TRBD1 aligns across 12 bases. V was clipped by 2 bases and J by 7 bases; unmatched bases: 11. The germline gives CDR1 LNHNV, CDR2 YYDKDF (reference sequence). This CDR3 has 18 amino acids. The CDR3 sequence: CATSRHTGTGGLIEKLFF. The CDR3 DNA reads TGTGCCACCAGCAGACATACCGGGACAGGGGGCCTTATTGAAAAACTGTTTTTT.

This chain links TRBV6-5 with TRBJ1-2; D call uncertain. The germline CDR1 and CDR2 sequences are MNHEY and SVGAGI. The CDR3 spans 11 residues. Deletions cut 8 bases from V and 4 bases from J, with 8 bases between. CDR3 loop: CASGESYGYTF. The CDR3 DNA is TGTGCCAGCGGGGAGTCCTATGGCTACACCTTC.

This clone was detected once. This rearrangement joins TRBV6-1 to TRBJ1-1, with D maybe TRBD1 (6 bases). The V and J ends lost 2 bases and 4 bases respectively, with 23 bases between them. Germline V CDR1 and CDR2: MNHNS, SASEGT. The CDR3 has 18 residues. CDR3 nucleotides: TGTGCCAGCAGTGAAACGGGGTTGGGGGGCAGAGGAGGCACTGAAGCTTTCTTT. Translated: CASSETGLGGRGGTEAFF.

This sequence joins TRBV7-9 and TRBJ2-1, with D possibly matching TRBD2 (6 bases). CDR1 is SEHNR and CDR2 is FQNEAQ in the germline V gene (reference sequence). The CDR3 covers 14 residues. V lost 2 bases to trimming and J lost 8 bases, with 13 bases between them. DNA of the CDR3: TGTGCCAGCAGCTTAACGACTCCGGGAGATGAGCAGTTCTTC. It codes for CASSLTTPGDEQFF.

The chain recombines TRBV4-2 with TRBJ1-6; D not certain. CDR3 length: 17 residues. V lost 1 base and J lost 6, with 16 bases in between. Germline CDR1 reads LGHNA; CDR2 reads YNFKEQ. The CDR3 coding sequence is TGTGCCAGCAGCCAAGCAACCGGGGAAGGAACTAATTCACCCCTCCACTTT. This translates into CASSQATGEGTNSPLHF.

V gene TRBV5-1 combines with J gene TRBJ2-5, with D possibly TRBD1 on 6 matching bases. V was clipped by 1 base and J by 5 bases, with 12 bases between them. Germline V gene sequence: CDR1 SGHRS, CDR2 YFSETQ. There are 14 residues in the CDR3. The CDR3 here is CASSLWGRDETQYF. The CDR3 DNA follows: TGCGCCAGCAGCTTGTGGGGGCGCGACGAGACCCAGTACTTC.

V gene TRBV4-1 combines with J gene TRBJ2-7; D possibly matches TRBD1 or TRBD2 (6 bases each). The CDR3 loop spans 15 amino acids. Germline loops: CDR1 MGHRA, CDR2 YSYEKL. Trimming took 4 bases from V and 4 from J, leaving 17 bases between them. CDR3 DNA sequence: TGCGCCAGCAGCCTTCGGCCGGGGGCCCTTTACGAGCAGTACTTC. Translation gives CASSLRPGALYEQYF.

V usage is TRBV6-6 and J usage is TRBJ2-7; possibly TRBD1 for D (5 bases). This CDR3 comprises 14 residues. V was clipped by 2 bases and J by 3 bases, with 11 bases between them. Germline-derived CDR1 and CDR2 are MNHNY and SVGAGI (reference sequence). In nucleotides, the CDR3 is TGTGCCAGCAGTTACCCAGGGCACCTCTACGAGCAGTACTTC. Translation: CASSYPGHLYEQYF.

The chain links TRBV6-6 to TRBJ1-2, with a weak D call TRBD1 (6 bases). This CDR3 region has 16 residues. The germline CDR1 and CDR2 sequences are MNHNY and SVGAGI (reference sequence). Trimming shortened V by 0 bases and J by 4 bases, and 15 bases separated the two germline ends. In nucleotides, the CDR3 is TGTGCCAGCAGTTACTCGTCCGGACAGAGCATCTATGGCTACACCTTC. Its protein product is CASSYSSGQSIYGYTF.